Following are 2 T cell receptor beta chains from one sample sequenced in a study of T cell responses to AZD1222 COVID-19 vaccine. Method: immunoSEQ multiplex PCR; TCRdb's copy keeps in-frame clones and lacks some. The sample carries 120,000 to 150,000 clones, 85% to 95% recorded once. The input for sequencing was peripheral blood, taken on day 0 of MenACWY control vaccination. The receptors stem from an adult in good health.

V and J are TRBV4-3 and TRBJ2-7; tentatively, D is TRBD2 (5 bases). The CDR3 runs 13 residues. Between the trimmed V and J ends, which lost 0 bases and 4 bases, there was a span of 7 bases. Looked up from germline, CDR1 is LGHNA and CDR2 is YSLEER. The DNA for the CDR3 is TGCGCCAGCAGCCAAGAAGAGGGATACGAGCAGTACTTC. Its protein is CASSQEEGYEQYF.

As concerns this clone: The junction differs from germline at one of its ends, possibly a read error. This rearrangement joins TRBV29-1 to TRBJ1-2; a weak D match, TRBD1 (6 bases). From germline, CDR1 is SQVTM and CDR2 ANQGSEA. The CDR3 is 12 residues long. DNA of the CDR3: TGCAGCGTCGAAGACAGGTTAGGTGGCTACACCTTC. Protein product: CSVEDRLGGYTF. The full variable domain, its missing parts supplied by reference TRBV29-1 and TRBJ1-2, is SAVISQKPSRDICQRGTSLTIQCQVDSQVTMMFWYRQQPGQSLTLIATANQGSEATYESGFVIDKFPISRPNLTFSTLTVSNMSPEDSSIYLCSVEDRLGGYTFGSGTRLTVV.